This T cell receptor (beta chain) was identified in a study of cytomegalovirus exposure and HLA in healthy donors. Across the study: Per a later analysis, the approximately 690 first-cohort and 120 validation repertoires shared one platform. General study points: The classifier, whose performance was assessed in both the original and validation cohorts, reportedly diagnosed cytomegalovirus status with high specificity and sensitivity. Among TCR beta chains, those listed as cytomegalovirus-associated numbered roughly 150.

The CDR3 totals 14 residues. After removal of 3 bases from V and 5 bases from J, the junction contained 4 bases not matched to a gene. CDR1 and CDR2 (germline): SGHNT, YYREEE (reference sequence). TCRdb's table, derived via immunoSEQ multiplex PCR, lists solely in-frame clones and lacks some. The data hold a few hundred thousand clones, with 70% to 90% observed a single time. The donors were members of the roughly 120-subject validation cohort (separate from the 666-subject first cohort). Concerning this clone itself: Its antigen remains unidentified.

The chain carries TRBV5-4 and TRBJ1-4; the match to TRBD1 covers 7 bases. The sample was PBMCs. The receptor comes from a woman under 30 in good health and CMV-seronegative. CDR3 nucleotides: TGTGCCAGCAGCTCGGACAGGATGAATGAAAAACTGTTTTTT. Translating it yields CASSSDRMNEKLFF.